Below are 10 T cell receptor beta chains sequenced from a single sample in a study of graft-versus-host responses after intestinal transplantation. Their antigen targets remain unknown. The repertoire was sequenced with immunoSEQ multiplex PCR; TCRdb's copy has only in-frame clones and lacks some. The table shows about 85,000 clones, with around 93% occurring only once. The source was unstimulated CD8+ T cells sorted from spleen or lymph node cells, collected before transplant. The receptors stem from a human donor who was the organ donor for an intestinal transplant.

V usage is TRBV11-2 and J usage is TRBJ2-7, with a weak D call TRBD2 (5 bases). The CDR3 consists of 15 residues. Trimming removed 5 bases at V and 3 bases at J, with 17 bases between. From germline, CDR1 is SGHAT and CDR2 FQNNGV. The CDR3 bases are TGTGCCAGCAGCCCTCGGGCGGACGGACTCTACGAGCAGTACTTC. Translating gives CASSPRADGLYEQYF.

The chain couples TRBV6-1 to TRBJ2-7; D might be TRBD2 (6 bases). The V and J ends lost 4 bases and 3 bases respectively, with 10 bases between them. Germline V gene lookup returns CDR1 MNHNS and CDR2 SASEGT. This CDR3 comprises 13 residues. Written as DNA, the CDR3 is TGTGCCAGCAGTGGAGTAGCGGACTACGAGCAGTACTTC. It codes for CASSGVADYEQYF.

DNA of the CDR3: TGTGCCAGCAGCTTAGATATCGGACAGTTCTACGAGCAGTACTTC. Translated, it gives CASSLDIGQFYEQYF. The chain employs TRBV7-9 and TRBJ2-7, with D maybe TRBD1 (6 bases). Germline lookup yields CDR1 SEHNR and CDR2 FQNEAQ (reference sequence). The CDR3 covers 15 residues. Trimming cost V 1 base and J 3 bases, with 13 bases left between them.

The rearrangement uses TRBV13 and TRBJ2-7, with TRBD1 matching over 10 bases. The CDR3 has 14 amino acids. Germline CDR1 is PRHDT and CDR2 is FYEKMQ (reference sequence). V lost 7 bases to trimming and J lost 5 bases; unmatched junction nucleotides: 8. CDR3 nucleotides: TGTGCCAGCACACCGGGACAGGGGTCCCACGAGCAGTACTTC. This sequence encodes CASTPGQGSHEQYF. Supplemented by reference TRBV13 and TRBJ2-7, the full variable domain reads AAGVIQSPRHLIKEKRETATLKCYPIPRHDTVYWYQQGPGQDPQFLISFYEKMQSDKGSIPDRFSAQQFSDYHSELNMSSLELGDSALYFCASTPGQGSHEQYFGPGTRLTVT.

The gene calls are TRBV9 and TRBJ2-5; 12 bases map to TRBD1. The CDR3 spans 16 residues. Trimming cost V 3 bases and J 5 bases; bases outside gene matches: 8. From germline, CDR1 is SGDLS and CDR2 YYNGEE. The CDR3 loop is CASSDPGQGARETQYF. DNA for the CDR3: TGTGCCAGCAGCGACCCGGGACAGGGGGCTAGGGAGACCCAGTACTTC.

The chain links TRBV4-1 to TRBJ2-1; 8 bases are shared with TRBD2. The CDR3 spans 16 residues. CDR1 is MGHRA, CDR2 YSYEKL, per germline. J was trimmed by 4 bases and V by 4 bases; bases with no gene match: 9. The CDR3 DNA reads as TGCGCCAGCAGCCTCAGGTCAGCGGGGGCTTACAATGAGCAGTTCTTC. The encoded protein is CASSLRSAGAYNEQFF.

This chain connects TRBV13 to TRBJ1-6; 9 bases align to TRBD1. Germline V lookup: CDR1 PRHDT, CDR2 FYEKMQ (reference sequence). V shed 3 bases, J shed 0 bases, and the junction held 0 bases outside the gene matches. The CDR3 length is 16 residues. The CDR3 nucleotides read TGTGCCAGCAGCTTGGACAGGGGCTCCTATAATTCACCCCTCCACTTT. Translated: CASSLDRGSYNSPLHF.

On this clone itself: Other nucleotide sequences from this sample produce the same CDR3. The chain joins TRBV9 to TRBJ1-1; D ambiguous. CDR1 is SGDLS and CDR2 is YYNGEE in the germline V gene. V lost 0 bases and J 1 base, leaving 4 bases between the germline ends. The CDR3 totals 13 residues. The CDR3 nucleotides are TGTGCCAGCAGCGTAGGGGAGAACACTGAAGCTTTCTTT. Protein product: CASSVGENTEAFF.

The chain joins TRBV7-9 to TRBJ2-3, with 12 positions matching TRBD2. CDR1 is SEHNR and CDR2 is FQNEAQ in the germline V gene (reference sequence). V shed 3 bases and J 2 bases; nucleotides not matched to a gene: 6. The CDR3 runs to 17 residues. CDR3 DNA: TGTGCCAGCAGCTTCCGACTAGCGGGGGCCAACACAGATACGCAGTATTTT. Translation gives CASSFRLAGANTDTQYF.

A remark on this clone: The same CDR3 is also encoded by other DNA sequences in this sample. The chain has TRBV6-4 and TRBJ2-3; no clear D gene. This CDR3 has 13 amino acids. Germline V lookup: CDR1 MRHNA, CDR2 SNTAGT. V lost 2 bases, J lost 0 bases, and 3 bases lay in between. The CDR3: CASSDGSTDTQYF. In nucleotides, the CDR3 is TGTGCCAGCAGTGACGGGAGCACAGATACGCAGTATTTT.